The 20 T cell receptor beta chains listed next were all sequenced from one sample in a study of cytomegalovirus exposure and HLA in healthy donors. Researchers ran the PCR with 60 Vbeta and 13 Jbeta primers. Profiled with immunoSEQ multiplex PCR; TCRdb holds only in-frame clones, not every one. The sample has around 120,000 clones, about 85% seen once. Sequenced sample: PBMCs. Receptor source: a man aged 50-59 years in good health and CMV-seronegative.

The chain employs TRBV7-9 and TRBJ2-1; perhaps TRBD2 as D (6 bases). The germline V and J ends were trimmed by 4 bases and 10 bases, with 17 bases remaining between them. In germline, CDR1 is SEHNR, CDR2 FQNEAQ (reference sequence). The CDR3 runs to 14 residues. CDR3 protein: CASSSLGGGSEQFF. The CDR3 nucleotides read TGTGCCAGCAGCTCCTTGGGAGGAGGCTCCGAGCAGTTCTTC.

The V call is TRBV7-6, the J call TRBJ2-7; 7 positions agree with TRBD1. Germline V gives CDR1 SGHVS, CDR2 FNYEAQ. This CDR3 spans 15 amino acids. J gave up 2 bases and V 5 bases, and 9 bases lay outside the gene matches. CDR3 nucleotides: TGTGCCAGCAGCCAGAGACCGGACAGGACCTACGAGCAGTACTTC. Its translation is CASSQRPDRTYEQYF.

V usage is TRBV30 and J usage is TRBJ2-7; 7 positions agree with TRBD2. Germline V gene sequence: CDR1 GTSNPN, CDR2 SVGIG (reference sequence). The junction had 4 bases not matched to a gene; V was cut back by 3 bases and J by 2 bases. The CDR3 spans 13 residues. The CDR3 region is CAWRGRGTYEQYF. Here the CDR3 DNA reads TGTGCCTGGAGGGGGAGGGGTACCTACGAGCAGTACTTC. The variable domain in full, completed from reference TRBV30 and TRBJ2-7, reads SQTIHQWPATLVQPVGSPLSLECTVEGTSNPNLYWYRQAAGRGLQLLFYSVGIGQISSEVPQNLSASRPQDRQFILSSKKLLLSDSGFYLCAWRGRGTYEQYFGPGTRLTVT.

V is TRBV19 and J is TRBJ2-7, with 10 bases identical to TRBD1. Trimming took 6 bases from V and 6 from J; bases not matched to a gene: 14. The germline gives CDR1 LNHDA, CDR2 SQIVND (reference sequence). CDR3 length: 16 residues. The CDR3 coding sequence is TGTGCCAGTAGCCTGAATGCCGGGACAGGGGCAGGCGAGCAGTACTTC. This codes for CASSLNAGTGAGEQYF.

The chain has TRBV7-9 and TRBJ2-3, with a weak D call TRBD1 (5 bases). The germline CDR1 and CDR2 sequences are SEHNR and FQNEAQ (reference sequence). V dropped 5 bases and J dropped 3 bases, with 6 bases sitting between them. The length of the CDR3 is 12 residues. CDR3: CASSDSTDTQYF. In nucleotides, the CDR3 is TGTGCCAGCAGCGACAGTACAGATACGCAGTATTTT.

This chain uses TRBV19 with TRBJ2-5; 8 nucleotides match TRBD2. Germline V lookup: CDR1 LNHDA, CDR2 SQIVND (reference sequence). The CDR3 has 13 amino acids. Unmatched junction bases numbered 6, after V lost 8 bases and J lost 4 bases. In DNA form, the CDR3 reads TGTGCCAGTCGGGGGGGGAGTGTAGAGACCCAGTACTTC. Translating gives CASRGGSVETQYF.

This clone was counted a few times. This rearrangement joins TRBV14 to TRBJ1-6; the D is unclear. V shed 3 bases and J shed 1 base, with 4 bases lying between them. Germline V gene sequence: CDR1 SGHDN, CDR2 FVKESK. This CDR3 comprises 14 residues. CDR3 sequence reads: CASSHMSYNSPLHF. CDR3 DNA: TGTGCCAGCAGCCATATGTCCTATAATTCACCCCTCCACTTT.

This chain connects TRBV5-4 to TRBJ2-1; maybe TRBD2 (6 bases). Germline loops: CDR1 SGHNT, CDR2 YYREEE (reference sequence). There are 15 residues in the CDR3. The germline V and J ends were trimmed by 2 bases and 2 bases, with 11 bases remaining between them. The CDR3: CASSFGGGPYNEQFF. The CDR3 region has the DNA TGTGCCAGCAGCTTTGGGGGAGGACCCTACAATGAGCAGTTCTTC.

The chain employs TRBV30 and TRBJ2-4; unclear D gene. The CDR3 totals 13 residues. Germline assignment: CDR1 GTSNPN and CDR2 SVGIG (reference sequence). V gave up 3 bases and J gave up 0 bases, with 6 bases separating them. CDR3 DNA: TGTGCCTGGAGAACAGTAGCCAAAAACATTCAGTACTTC. Encoded protein: CAWRTVAKNIQYF.

V is TRBV30 and J is TRBJ1-5; tentative D call: TRBD1 (5 bases). Deletions cut 3 bases from V and 0 bases from J, with 24 bases between. CDR1 is GTSNPN and CDR2 is SVGIG in the germline V gene (reference sequence). The CDR3 has 19 residues. CDR3 sequence reads: CAWSLFQAGDSYSNQPQHF. In DNA form, the CDR3 reads TGTGCCTGGAGCCTATTCCAAGCCGGTGACAGCTATAGCAATCAGCCCCAGCATTTT.

This rearrangement joins TRBV6-4 to TRBJ2-3, with TRBD1 as a possible D gene (5 bases). The germline V gene has CDR1 MRHNA and CDR2 SNTAGT. The CDR3 has 13 residues. V was cut by 5 bases and J by 7 bases, with 13 bases left in between. The CDR3 sequence: CASSLDISNTQYF. The CDR3 DNA is TGTGCCAGCAGTCTGGACATTTCAAATACGCAGTATTTT.

J is TRBJ2-7 and V is TRBV30; 8 nucleotides match TRBD1. The ends lost 2 bases at V and 6 bases at J; junction bases unmatched: 6. The CDR3 covers 13 residues. In germline, CDR1 is GTSNPN, CDR2 SVGIG (reference sequence). The CDR3 sequence: CAWSTFTGGEQYF. The CDR3 DNA is TGTGCCTGGAGTACTTTTACAGGGGGCGAGCAGTACTTC.

The count of this clone is one. The sample holds other DNA sequences that translate to the same CDR3. This chain links TRBV5-8 with TRBJ1-5, with D unclear. V lost 1 base and J lost 6, with 5 bases in between. The CDR3 sequence is 12 residues long. Germline lookup yields CDR1 SGHTS and CDR2 YDEGEE. The CDR3 loop reads CASSLRSQPQHF. In DNA form, the CDR3 reads TGTGCCAGCAGCTTGCGGAGTCAGCCCCAGCATTTT.

The chain recombines TRBV7-7 with TRBJ2-7; 8 positions match TRBD2. The CDR3 runs 15 residues. Per germline, CDR1 SSHAT and CDR2 FNYEAQ (reference sequence). J lost 6 bases, V lost 5 bases, and 12 bases had no gene match. CDR3 amino acids: CASSPLAGTSAEQYF. In DNA form, the CDR3 reads TGTGCCAGCAGCCCGTTAGCGGGAACATCCGCCGAGCAGTACTTC.

This clone has only a few counts. V gene TRBV4-3 combines with J gene TRBJ2-1; D remains ambiguous. Deletions cut 3 bases from V and 6 bases from J, with 9 bases between. CDR1 and CDR2 from the germline V gene are LGHNA and YSLEER. The CDR3 length is 13 residues. This chain's CDR3 is CASSHEVVNEQFF. DNA for the CDR3: TGCGCCAGCAGCCACGAGGTCGTCAATGAGCAGTTCTTC.

The chain has TRBV7-9 and TRBJ2-1, with 10 positions matching TRBD2. The CDR3 covers 15 residues. Germline V gene data show CDR1 as SEHNR and CDR2 as FQNEAQ (reference sequence). J lost 5 bases, V lost 0 bases, and 1 base had no gene match. As DNA, the CDR3 is TGTGCCAGCAGCTTAGCGCTAGCGGGGGACAATGAGCAGTTCTTC. Encoded protein: CASSLALAGDNEQFF.

The CDR3 region is CASSGGGNQETQYF. The CDR3 nucleotides are TGTGCCAGCAGCGGTGGCGGAAACCAAGAGACCCAGTACTTC. This rearrangement joins TRBV4-2 to TRBJ2-5; D unresolved. V was pared by 5 bases and J by 0 bases, with 10 bases between. Germline loops: CDR1 LGHNA, CDR2 YNFKEQ. The CDR3 runs 14 residues.

The genes are TRBV6-6 and TRBJ2-7, with TRBD1 matching 12 bases. The CDR3 is 15 residues long. The V gene's germline CDR1 is MNHNY and CDR2 SVGAGI (reference sequence). The trim removed 0 bases at V and 5 bases at J, leaving 2 bases unmatched. The CDR3 nucleotides read TGTGCCAGCAGTTACTCGGGGACAGGGGGCCACGAGCAGTACTTC. It codes for CASSYSGTGGHEQYF.

This clone appeared a single time. This chain uses TRBV28 with TRBJ1-4; 7 bases are shared with TRBD1. J was trimmed by 6 bases and V by 8 bases; bases with no gene match: 12. CDR3 length: 15 residues. Germline CDR1 is MDHEN and CDR2 is SYDVKM. The CDR3 bases are TGTGCCAGCCTCCGAACAGGGGAAGTAGATGAAAAACTGTTTTTT. Amino acids: CASLRTGEVDEKLFF. Filled out from reference TRBV28 and TRBJ1-4, the complete variable domain reads DVKVTQSSRYLVKRTGEKVFLECVQDMDHENMFWYRQDPGLGLRLIYFSYDVKMKEKGDIPEGYSVSREKKERFSLILESASTNQTSMYLCASLRTGEVDEKLFFGSGTQLSVL.

The V call is TRBV19, the J call TRBJ2-3, with D perhaps TRBD1 (6 bases). Germline CDR1 is LNHDA and CDR2 is SQIVND (reference sequence). V gave up 2 bases and J gave up 3 bases, with 15 bases separating them. This CDR3 contains 16 residues. The CDR3 protein is CASSILDSQGTDTQYF. The CDR3 DNA is TGTGCCAGTAGTATACTGGACTCCCAGGGGACAGATACGCAGTATTTT.